This T cell receptor (beta chain) originates from a study of T cell responses to AZD1222 COVID-19 vaccine. Looking at the study overall: Whether given at about 4 or about 12 weeks, second doses were pooled. Whole-study results and caveats: Repertoires were obtained only post-peak T cell response.

The CDR3 extends over 14 amino acids. The germline V gene encodes CDR1 MNHEY and CDR2 SVGAGI. Trimming removed 2 bases from V and 4 bases from J, with 9 bases in between. This clone was recorded only once. Its specificity is unknown. The table came from immunoSEQ multiplex PCR; TCRdb's copy has only in-frame clones and leaves some out. The table includes around 160,000 clones, 91% detected once. The chain recombines TRBV6-5 with TRBJ1-5; possibly TRBD1 for D (6 bases). Sequencing used peripheral blood, obtained on day 0 of AZD1222 vaccination. The source of this sequence is an adult in good health. The CDR3 sequence is CASSYTQGNQPQHF. Here the CDR3 DNA reads TGTGCCAGCAGTTACACTCAGGGGAATCAGCCCCAGCATTTT.